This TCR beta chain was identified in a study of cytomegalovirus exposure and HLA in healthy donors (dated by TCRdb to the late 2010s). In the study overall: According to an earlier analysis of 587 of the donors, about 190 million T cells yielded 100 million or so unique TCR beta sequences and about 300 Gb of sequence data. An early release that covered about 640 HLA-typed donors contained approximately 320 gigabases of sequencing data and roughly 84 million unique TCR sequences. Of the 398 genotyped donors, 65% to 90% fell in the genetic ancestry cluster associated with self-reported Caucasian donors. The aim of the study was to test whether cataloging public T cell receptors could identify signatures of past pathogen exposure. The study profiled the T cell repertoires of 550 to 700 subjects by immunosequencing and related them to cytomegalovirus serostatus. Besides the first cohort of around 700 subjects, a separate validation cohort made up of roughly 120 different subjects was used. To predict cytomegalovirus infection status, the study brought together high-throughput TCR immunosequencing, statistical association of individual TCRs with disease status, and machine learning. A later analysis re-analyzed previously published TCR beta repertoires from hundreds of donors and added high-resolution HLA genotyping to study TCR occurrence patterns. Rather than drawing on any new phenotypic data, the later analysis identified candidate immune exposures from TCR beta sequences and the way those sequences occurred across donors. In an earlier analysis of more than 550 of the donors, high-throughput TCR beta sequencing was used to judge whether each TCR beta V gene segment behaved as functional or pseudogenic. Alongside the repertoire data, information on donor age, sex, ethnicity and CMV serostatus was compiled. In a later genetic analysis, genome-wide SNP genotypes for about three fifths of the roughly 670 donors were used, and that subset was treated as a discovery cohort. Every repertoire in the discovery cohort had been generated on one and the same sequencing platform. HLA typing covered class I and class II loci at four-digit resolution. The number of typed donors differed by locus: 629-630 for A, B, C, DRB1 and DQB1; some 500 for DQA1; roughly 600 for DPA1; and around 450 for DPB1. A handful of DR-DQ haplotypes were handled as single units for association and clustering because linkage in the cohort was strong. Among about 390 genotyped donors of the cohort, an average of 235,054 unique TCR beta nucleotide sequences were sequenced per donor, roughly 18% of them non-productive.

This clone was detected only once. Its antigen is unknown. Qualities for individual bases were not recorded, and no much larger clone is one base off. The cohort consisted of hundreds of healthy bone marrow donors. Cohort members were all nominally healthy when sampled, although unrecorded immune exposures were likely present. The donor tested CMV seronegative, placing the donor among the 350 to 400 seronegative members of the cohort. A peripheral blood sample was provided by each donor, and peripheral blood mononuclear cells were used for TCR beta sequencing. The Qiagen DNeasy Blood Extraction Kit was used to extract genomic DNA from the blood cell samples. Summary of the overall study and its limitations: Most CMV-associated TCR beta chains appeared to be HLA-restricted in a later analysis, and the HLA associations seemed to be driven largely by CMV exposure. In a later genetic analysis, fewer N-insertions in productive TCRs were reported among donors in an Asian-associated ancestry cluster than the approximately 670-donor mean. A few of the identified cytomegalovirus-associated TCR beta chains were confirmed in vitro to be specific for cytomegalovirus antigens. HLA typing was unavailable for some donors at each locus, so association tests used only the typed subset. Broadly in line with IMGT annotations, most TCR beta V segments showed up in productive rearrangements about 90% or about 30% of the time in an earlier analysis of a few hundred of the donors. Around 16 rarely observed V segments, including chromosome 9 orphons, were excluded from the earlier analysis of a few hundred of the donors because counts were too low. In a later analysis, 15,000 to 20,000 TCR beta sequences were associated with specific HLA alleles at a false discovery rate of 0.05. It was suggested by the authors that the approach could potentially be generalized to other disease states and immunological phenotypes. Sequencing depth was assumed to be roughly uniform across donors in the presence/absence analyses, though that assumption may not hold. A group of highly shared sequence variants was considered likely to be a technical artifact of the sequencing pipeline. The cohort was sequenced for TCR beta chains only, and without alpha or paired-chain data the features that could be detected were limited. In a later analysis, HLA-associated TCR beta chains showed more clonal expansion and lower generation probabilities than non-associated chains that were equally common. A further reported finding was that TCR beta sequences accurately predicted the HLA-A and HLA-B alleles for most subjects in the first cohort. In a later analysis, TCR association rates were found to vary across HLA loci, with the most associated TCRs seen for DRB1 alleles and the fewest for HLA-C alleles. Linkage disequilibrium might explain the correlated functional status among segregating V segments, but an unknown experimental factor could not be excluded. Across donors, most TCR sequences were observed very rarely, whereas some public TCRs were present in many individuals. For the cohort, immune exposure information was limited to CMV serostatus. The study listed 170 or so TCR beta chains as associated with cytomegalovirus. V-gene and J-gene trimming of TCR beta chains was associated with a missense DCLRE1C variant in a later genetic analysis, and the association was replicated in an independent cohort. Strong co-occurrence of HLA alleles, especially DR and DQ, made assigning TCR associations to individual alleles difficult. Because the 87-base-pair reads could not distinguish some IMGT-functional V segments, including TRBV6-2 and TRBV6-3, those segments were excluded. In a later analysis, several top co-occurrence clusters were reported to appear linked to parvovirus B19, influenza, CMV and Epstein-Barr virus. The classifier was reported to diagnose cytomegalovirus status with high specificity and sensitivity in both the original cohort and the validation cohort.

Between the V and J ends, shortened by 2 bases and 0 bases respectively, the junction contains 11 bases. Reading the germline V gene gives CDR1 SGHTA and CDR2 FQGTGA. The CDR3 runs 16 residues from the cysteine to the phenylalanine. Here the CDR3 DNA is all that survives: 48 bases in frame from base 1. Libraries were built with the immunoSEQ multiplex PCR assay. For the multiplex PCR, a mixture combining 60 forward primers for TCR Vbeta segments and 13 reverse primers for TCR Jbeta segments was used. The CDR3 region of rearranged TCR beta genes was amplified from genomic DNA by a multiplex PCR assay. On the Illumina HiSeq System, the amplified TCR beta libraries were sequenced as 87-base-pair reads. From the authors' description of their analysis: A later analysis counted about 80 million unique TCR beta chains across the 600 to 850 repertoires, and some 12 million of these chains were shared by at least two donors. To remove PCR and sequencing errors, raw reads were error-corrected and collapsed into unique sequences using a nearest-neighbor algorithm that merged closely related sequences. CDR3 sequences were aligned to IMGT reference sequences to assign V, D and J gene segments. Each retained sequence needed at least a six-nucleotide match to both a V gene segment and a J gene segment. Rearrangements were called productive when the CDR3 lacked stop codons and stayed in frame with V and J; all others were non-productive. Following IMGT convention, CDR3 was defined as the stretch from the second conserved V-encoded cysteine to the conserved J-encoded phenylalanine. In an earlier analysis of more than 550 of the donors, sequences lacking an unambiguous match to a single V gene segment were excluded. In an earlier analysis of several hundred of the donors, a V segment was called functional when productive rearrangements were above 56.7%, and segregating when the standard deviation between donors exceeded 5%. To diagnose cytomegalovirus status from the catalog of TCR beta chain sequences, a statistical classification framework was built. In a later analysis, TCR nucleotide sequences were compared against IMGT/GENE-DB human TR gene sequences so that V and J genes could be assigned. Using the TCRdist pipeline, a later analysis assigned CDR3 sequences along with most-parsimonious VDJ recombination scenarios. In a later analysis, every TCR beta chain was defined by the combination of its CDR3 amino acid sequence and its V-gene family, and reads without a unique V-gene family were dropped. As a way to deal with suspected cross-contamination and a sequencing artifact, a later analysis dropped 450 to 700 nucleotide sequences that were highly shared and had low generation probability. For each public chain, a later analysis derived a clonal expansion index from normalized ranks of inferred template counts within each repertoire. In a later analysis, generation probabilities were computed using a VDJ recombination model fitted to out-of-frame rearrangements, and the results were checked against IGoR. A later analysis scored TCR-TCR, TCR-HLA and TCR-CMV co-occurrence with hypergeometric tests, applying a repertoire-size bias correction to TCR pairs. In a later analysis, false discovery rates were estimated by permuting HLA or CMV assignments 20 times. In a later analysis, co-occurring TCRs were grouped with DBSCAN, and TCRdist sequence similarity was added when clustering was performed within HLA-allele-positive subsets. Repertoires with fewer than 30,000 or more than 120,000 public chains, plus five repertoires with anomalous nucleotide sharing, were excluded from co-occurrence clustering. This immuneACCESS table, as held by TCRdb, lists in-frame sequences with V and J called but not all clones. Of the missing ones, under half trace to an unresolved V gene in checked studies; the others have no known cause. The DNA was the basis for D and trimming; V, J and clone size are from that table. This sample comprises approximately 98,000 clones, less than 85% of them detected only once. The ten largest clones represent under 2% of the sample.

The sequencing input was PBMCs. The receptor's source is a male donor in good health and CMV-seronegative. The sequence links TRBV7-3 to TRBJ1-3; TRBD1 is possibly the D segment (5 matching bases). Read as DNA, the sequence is TGTGCCAGCAGCTTACAAGGGGTAAACTCTGGAAACACCATATATTTT. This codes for CASSLQGVNSGNTIYF.